This TCR beta chain was recorded in a study of shared clonotypes between healthy human individuals. Study context: The study used three CD4 naive, three CD4 memory, two CD8 naive and one CD8 memory plate per donor. Study conclusions and caveats: Lower generation probabilities were found for non-shared clonotypes than for those shared by all four donors.

Assay: immunoSEQ multiplex PCR; the TCRdb copy retains only in-frame clones and omits some. This table holds over 2 million clones, less than 95% found once. On this clone: The antigen remains unidentified.

Trimming took 10 bases from V and 8 from J, leaving 13 bases between them. This CDR3 region has 11 residues. Germline assignment: CDR1 MDHEN and CDR2 SYDVKM. The sequence came from a young man in good health. Some clones in this sample may be carry-over from other donors' samples. V usage is TRBV28 and J usage is TRBJ2-3; D remains unclear. The sample taken for sequencing was naive CD4+ T cells from PBMCs. Noted subset: CD45RA+ positively selected. The CDR3: CATQDPFTQYF. CDR3 in DNA: TGTGCCACCCAAGACCCGTTTACGCAGTATTTT.